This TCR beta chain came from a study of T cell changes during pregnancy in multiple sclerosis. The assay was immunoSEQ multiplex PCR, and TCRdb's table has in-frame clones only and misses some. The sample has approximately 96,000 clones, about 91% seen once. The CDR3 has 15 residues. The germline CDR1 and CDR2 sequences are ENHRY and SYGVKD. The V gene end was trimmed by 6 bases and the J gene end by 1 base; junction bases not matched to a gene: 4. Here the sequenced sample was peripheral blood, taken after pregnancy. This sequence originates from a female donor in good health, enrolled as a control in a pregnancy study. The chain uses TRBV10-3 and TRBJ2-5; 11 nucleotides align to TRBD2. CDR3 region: CAISQTSGTQETQYF. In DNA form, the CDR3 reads TGTGCCATCAGCCAGACTAGCGGGACCCAAGAGACCCAGTACTTC.